This T cell receptor beta chain was sequenced during a study of OX40 agonist ivuxolimab in advanced cancers. Study in general: Among those enrolled, mean age was about 63 years (range about 23 to 90) and 75% to 85% were male.

Libraries were prepared by immunoSEQ multiplex PCR; TCRdb keeps only in-frame clonotypes and omits some of them. The sample includes 45,000 to 60,000 clones, 65% to 85% of them seen just once. V was pared by 0 bases and J by 4 bases, with 8 bases of the junction left unmatched. The length of the CDR3 is 16 residues. The V gene's germline CDR1 is SGHRS and CDR2 YFSETQ. Enrollment shut out patients with autoimmune disease history or systemic immunosuppression. On this clone itself: Its target is not known. The sample has other DNA sequences that encode this CDR3 too.

Points from the study as a whole: More expanded clones were found, on average, in CD8+ than in CD4+ T cells. Blood T cells, both CD4+ and CD8+, expanded clonally by week 6 at 0.1 to 3.0 mg/kg.

The receptor was derived from an adult with an advanced solid tumor such as melanoma, head and neck, liver or kidney cancer. The V call is TRBV5-1, the J call TRBJ2-7; TRBD1 matches at 9 bases. The specimen was CD4+ or CD8+ T cells sorted from blood, collected in a trial of the OX40 agonist ivuxolimab. The CDR3 sequence: CASSLGPRDRDYEQYF. The CDR3 DNA reads as TGCGCCAGCAGCTTGGGACCCCGGGACAGGGATTACGAGCAGTACTTC.